Listed here are 30 T cell receptor beta chains from one sample, sequenced in a study of T cells in Graves' hyperthyroidism and ophthalmopathy. It was RNA transcripts that yielded the amplified TCR beta CDR3 regions. The TCR CDR3 first-round RT-PCR relied on the HTBI primer set. Using its own MiXCR run on the multiplex PCR reads, TCRdb lists one record per CDR3 protein. The profile covers roughly 500,000 distinct CDR3 sequences, with more than 11% appearing a single time and about 5.8% taken by the ten largest. The specimen was blood. The receptors originated from a woman in her thirties with Graves' hyperthyroidism that later progressed to Graves' ophthalmopathy.

This clonotype occurred many times. The chain combines TRBV7-9 with TRBJ2-1; 7 bases agree with TRBD2. The CDR3 length is 18 residues. Germline V lookup: CDR1 SEHNR, CDR2 FQNEAQ (reference sequence). V was clipped by 1 base and J by 10 bases; unmatched bases: 19. The CDR3 region is CASSLVYALMDVAGEQFF. The CDR3 bases are TGTGCCAGCAGCTTAGTTTATGCCTTAATGGATGTAGCGGGCGAGCAGTTCTTC.

This clonotype was counted many times. V usage is TRBV11-2 and J usage is TRBJ1-1; D call uncertain. This CDR3 contains 15 residues. CDR1 and CDR2 from the germline V gene are SGHAT and FQNNGV. V was shortened by 0 bases and J by 5 bases, with 13 bases between the two germline ends. CDR3 DNA: TGTGCCAGCAGCTTAGAGATGTGGAAAGGAACTGAAGCTTTCTTT. This codes for CASSLEMWKGTEAFF.

The chain joins TRBV9 to TRBJ2-1, with 10 positions matching TRBD2. CDR3 size: 17 residues. Trimming took 0 bases from V and 8 from J; bases not matched to a gene: 11. From germline, CDR1 is SGDLS and CDR2 YYNGEE. The CDR3, as DNA: TGTGCCAGCAGCGTAGGGGCAGCGGGAGGGCCGGGCGATGAGCAGTTCTTC. It specifies CASSVGAAGGPGDEQFF.

This clonotype appeared many times. This chain connects TRBV24-1 to TRBJ2-3; 15 bases line up with TRBD2. Germline trimming cut 3 bases from V and 6 bases from J; bases unmatched to any gene: 6. From germline, CDR1 is KGHDR and CDR2 SFDVKD. The CDR3 length is 17 residues. DNA for the CDR3: TGTGCCACCAGTGATCGTGGACTAGCGGGAGGGCCCGATACGCAGTATTTT. The encoded protein is CATSDRGLAGGPDTQYF.

At least ten counts were recorded for this clonotype. The V and J genes are TRBV20-1 and TRBJ2-5, with D perhaps assigned TRBD1 or TRBD2 (5 bases each). The CDR3 is 15 residues long. V lost 0 bases to trimming and J lost 4 bases, with 15 bases between them. Germline CDR1 DFQATT, CDR2 SNEGSKA (reference sequence). CDR3 amino acids: CSARDLEGSGETQYF. The CDR3 region has the DNA TGCAGTGCTAGAGACCTAGAGGGGTCAGGAGAGACCCAGTACTTC.

The chain combines TRBV5-6 with TRBJ2-2; D uncertain. Germline assignment: CDR1 SGHDT and CDR2 YYEEEE. Trimming pared 2 bases from V and 5 bases from J, leaving 13 bases between. The CDR3 extends over 15 amino acids. The CDR3 protein is CASSLASDQTGELFF. DNA for the CDR3: TGTGCCAGCAGCTTAGCATCTGACCAGACCGGGGAGCTGTTTTTT. Full variable domain (remainder filled in from reference TRBV5-6 and TRBJ2-2): DAGVTQSPTHLIKTRGQQVTLRCSPKSGHDTVSWYQQALGQGPQFIFQYYEEEERQRGNFPDRFSGHQFPNYSSELNVNALLLGDSALYLCASSLASDQTGELFFGEGSRLTVL.

This clonotype has at least ten counts. The V and J genes are TRBV6-1 and TRBJ1-6, with a tentative D call TRBD1 (5 bases). Germline CDR1 and CDR2: MNHNS and SASEGT. The CDR3 length is 15 residues. V gave up 6 bases and J gave up 7 bases, with 16 bases separating them. The CDR3 DNA follows: TGTGCCAGCAGCCCAGACAGCTTCATCAATTCACCCCTCCACTTT. Encoded protein: CASSPDSFINSPLHF.

The rearrangement links TRBV4-1 to TRBJ1-1; D not certain. CDR1 MGHRA and CDR2 YSYEKL come from the germline V gene. The CDR3 covers 11 residues. V was clipped by 8 bases and J by 4 bases, with 8 bases between them. This CDR3 reads CASWGSTEAFF. CDR3 DNA sequence: TGCGCCAGCTGGGGTAGCACTGAAGCTTTCTTT.

Many counts were recorded for this clonotype. The V gene is TRBV12-3 or TRBV12-4, the J gene TRBJ1-1; D unresolved. Trimming removed 6 bases at V and 1 base at J, with 12 bases between. The CDR3 has 14 residues. This CDR3 is CASRIDTANTEAFF. CDR3 DNA: TGTGCCAGCAGAATCGACACAGCGAACACTGAAGCTTTCTTT.

This clonotype appeared many times. The chain couples TRBV12-3 or TRBV12-4 to TRBJ1-1, with D hard to call. This CDR3 contains 13 residues. The V end was cut by 3 bases, the J end by 7 bases, with 12 bases between. The CDR3 loop is CASSFSRRVEAFF. The CDR3 DNA reads as TGTGCCAGCAGTTTCTCACGCCGGGTTGAAGCTTTCTTT.

In its sample, this clonotype was seen many times. J is TRBJ1-4 and V is TRBV27; D not resolved. Germline CDR1 is MNHEY and CDR2 is SMNVEV (reference sequence). V was shortened by 2 bases and J by 8 bases, with 9 bases between the two germline ends. The CDR3 covers 13 residues. The CDR3 coding sequence is TGTGCCAGCAGTTTAGGGGAAAGCGAAAAACTGTTTTTT. Residues: CASSLGESEKLFF.

This clonotype occurred a few times. The V gene is TRBV5-8, the J gene TRBJ2-3; the D gene is possibly TRBD2 (5 bases). Germline V gene lookup returns CDR1 SGHTS and CDR2 YDEGEE. This CDR3 comprises 15 residues. V shed 0 bases and J shed 6 bases, with 14 bases lying between them. CDR3 residues: CASSLGAGGADTQYF. In nucleotides, the CDR3 is TGTGCCAGCAGCTTGGGGGCAGGAGGAGCGGATACGCAGTATTTT.

At least ten counts were recorded for this clonotype. The genes are TRBV27 and TRBJ1-1; 8 nucleotides match TRBD1. The J segment lost 4 bases and the V segment lost 7 bases, leaving 5 bases of the junction unmatched. Germline V gives CDR1 MNHEY, CDR2 SMNVEV (reference sequence). This CDR3 contains 13 residues. As DNA, the CDR3 is TGTGCCAGCACCCCAGGGGGCGGCACTGAAGCTTTCTTT. Amino acids: CASTPGGGTEAFF.

The chain employs TRBV5-1 and TRBJ2-3, with 9 bases that match TRBD2. The CDR3 contains 17 residues. Germline assignment: CDR1 SGHRS and CDR2 YFSETQ. Germline trimming cut 2 bases from V and 3 bases from J; bases unmatched to any gene: 10. The CDR3 sequence is CASSFRGSGSRTDTQYF. The CDR3 DNA is TGCGCCAGCAGCTTCAGGGGTAGCGGGAGCAGGACAGATACGCAGTATTTT.

There are a few counts of this clonotype. The chain has TRBV7-9 and TRBJ2-1, with TRBD1 identical over 7 bases. The V and J ends lost 2 bases and 4 bases, in that order; junction bases with no gene match: 5. The CDR3 covers 15 residues. CDR1 is SEHNR, CDR2 FQNEAQ, per germline (reference sequence). The CDR3 protein is CASSLIGTVYNEQFF. The CDR3 region has the DNA TGTGCCAGCAGCTTAATTGGGACAGTGTACAATGAGCAGTTCTTC.

The chain couples TRBV28 to TRBJ1-6, with D perhaps matching TRBD1 (5 bases). Trimming took 11 bases from V and 14 from J, leaving 19 bases between them. This CDR3 has 12 residues. Germline loops: CDR1 MDHEN, CDR2 SYDVKM. CDR3 sequence (DNA): TGTGCCGCTGGGGGGGACTCTCAGGCCCTCCACTTT. It is translated as CAAGGDSQALHF.

This clonotype was found many times. This chain links TRBV12-5 with TRBJ2-5; D may match TRBD1 or TRBD2 (5 bases each). V was shortened by 3 bases and J by 5 bases, with 22 bases between the two germline ends. Germline loops: CDR1 LGHNT, CDR2 FRNRAP. CDR3 size: 17 residues. CDR3 protein: CASGFRLGDRQIETQYF. The CDR3 coding sequence is TGTGCTAGTGGTTTTCGTTTGGGGGACCGACAAATCGAGACCCAGTACTTC. The complete variable domain, with remaining parts taken from reference TRBV12-5 and TRBJ2-5, reads DARVTQTPRHKVTEMGQEVTMRCQPILGHNTVFWYRQTMMQGLELLAYFRNRAPLDDSGMPKDRFSAEMPDATLATLKIQPSEPRDSAVYFCASGFRLGDRQIETQYFGPGTRLLVL.

V and J are TRBV28 and TRBJ2-1; 9 bases are shared with TRBD2. This CDR3 comprises 15 residues. Trimming at V came to 8 bases and at J to 8 bases, leaving 13 bases not matched to a gene. The V gene's germline CDR1 is MDHEN and CDR2 SYDVKM. CDR3 coding DNA: TGTGCCAGCCGAAGGGGGGCGGGAGGGGGGGATGAGCAGTTCTTC. Translated: CASRRGAGGGDEQFF.

This clonotype was picked up many times. V usage is TRBV27 and J usage is TRBJ2-7; no clear D. The ends were cut back, 5 bases at V and 0 bases at J, with 17 bases in the middle. CDR1 is MNHEY and CDR2 is SMNVEV in the germline V gene (reference sequence). This CDR3 region has 16 residues. CDR3 loop: CASSPVGLRSSYEQYF. CDR3 coding DNA: TGTGCCAGCAGTCCGGTCGGGTTGAGAAGCTCCTACGAGCAGTACTTC.

This clonotype was detected many times. The V call is TRBV11-2, the J call TRBJ2-7; D may be TRBD2 (5 bases). The CDR3 covers 13 residues. Trimming removed 4 bases at V and 3 bases at J, with 10 bases between. Looked up from germline, CDR1 is SGHAT and CDR2 is FQNNGV. CDR3 in DNA: TGTGCCAGCAGCTCTACTCGGGGCTACGAGCAGTACTTC. It codes for CASSSTRGYEQYF.

This clonotype was seen many times. V is TRBV2 and J is TRBJ1-5, with D possibly TRBD1 on 5 matching bases. V lost 7 bases and J 5 bases, leaving 18 bases between the germline ends. Germline values: CDR1 SNHLY, CDR2 FYNNEI. The CDR3 consists of 15 residues. The CDR3 is CASTGDEEVYQPQHF. The CDR3 region has the DNA TGTGCCAGCACTGGGGACGAGGAGGTTTATCAGCCCCAGCATTTT.

This clonotype was counted many times. The chain couples TRBV29-1 to TRBJ2-3; D might be TRBD2 (5 bases). Trimming removed 4 bases from V and 5 bases from J, with 16 bases in between. The CDR3 runs to 14 residues. Germline V CDR1 and CDR2: SQVTM, ANQGSEA. The CDR3 nucleotides are TGCAGCGTTGTGTTTTCGGCTGAGGGAGATACGCAGTATTTT. This codes for CSVVFSAEGDTQYF.

This clonotype was counted at least ten times. This chain joins TRBV7-8 and TRBJ2-5; D may be TRBD1 (5 bases). The germline V and J ends were trimmed by 7 bases and 7 bases, with 16 bases remaining between them. CDR3 size: 13 residues. Germline CDR1 SGHVS, CDR2 FQNEAQ. Written as DNA, the CDR3 is TGTGCCAGCAATATGAAGGGGCCCGGGACCCAGTACTTC. Translation gives CASNMKGPGTQYF.

V and J are TRBV9 and TRBJ2-2, with D unclear. The CDR3 runs 15 residues. Germline CDR1 reads SGDLS; CDR2 reads YYNGEE. V was clipped by 0 bases and J by 5 bases, with 11 bases between them. CDR3 region: CASSVGAAETGELFF. In DNA form, the CDR3 reads TGTGCCAGCAGCGTAGGGGCGGCAGAGACCGGGGAGCTGTTTTTT.

This clonotype was recorded many times. The chain recombines TRBV5-8 with TRBJ2-7; D call uncertain. There are 11 residues in the CDR3. Germline V gene data show CDR1 as SGHTS and CDR2 as YDEGEE. V was cut by 0 bases and J by 9 bases, with 7 bases left in between. The CDR3 DNA is TGTGCCAGCAGCTTGGGGCTGCTGCAGTACTTC. Protein: CASSLGLLQYF.

This clonotype was recorded a few times. V is TRBV4-1 and J is TRBJ1-5; 8 bases map to TRBD1. The CDR3 contains 15 residues. Germline lookup yields CDR1 MGHRA and CDR2 YSYEKL. V shed 1 base, J shed 4 bases, and the junction held 3 bases outside the gene matches. The CDR3 DNA reads as TGCGCCAGCAGCCAAGGACAGGGGCCAAATCAGCCCCAGCATTTT. It is translated as CASSQGQGPNQPQHF.

This clonotype was observed at least ten times. The rearrangement uses TRBV9 and TRBJ1-2; possible D gene TRBD1, 6 bases. CDR3 length: 13 residues. Germline V gene data show CDR1 as SGDLS and CDR2 as YYNGEE. V lost 1 base, J lost 8 bases, and 12 bases lay in between. The CDR3 protein is CASSVTTGEGYTF. The CDR3 nucleotides read TGTGCCAGCAGCGTAACGACAGGAGAAGGCTACACCTTC.

This clonotype showed up many times. The rearrangement uses TRBV28 and TRBJ1-1; D uncertain. The CDR3 consists of 12 residues. Trimming took 6 bases from V and 2 from J, leaving 7 bases between them. Germline CDR1 reads MDHEN; CDR2 reads SYDVKM. The CDR3 region has the DNA TGTGCCAGCAGAGGGCCTAACACTGAAGCTTTCTTT. This gives the protein CASRGPNTEAFF.

This clonotype has ten or more counts. V and J are TRBV25-1 and TRBJ2-3; D is tentatively TRBD1 or TRBD2 (5 bases each). The CDR3 spans 14 residues. Per the germline V gene, CDR1 is MGHDK and CDR2 is SYGVNS. The ends were cut back, 6 bases at V and 5 bases at J, with 15 bases in the middle. CDR3 in DNA: TGTGCCAGCAGGGAGAGAGGGGAAGGAGATACGCAGTATTTT. Translated, it gives CASRERGEGDTQYF.

There are many counts of this clonotype. The rearrangement joins TRBV11-2 to TRBJ2-1; the D gene is possibly TRBD2 (6 bases). This CDR3 spans 14 amino acids. The V gene lost 1 base and the J gene lost 10 bases, with 14 bases spanning the gap. CDR1 and CDR2 (germline): SGHAT, FQNNGV. This CDR3 is CASSLGPEGREQFF. The CDR3 DNA is TGTGCCAGCAGCTTAGGTCCGGAGGGGAGGGAGCAGTTCTTC.